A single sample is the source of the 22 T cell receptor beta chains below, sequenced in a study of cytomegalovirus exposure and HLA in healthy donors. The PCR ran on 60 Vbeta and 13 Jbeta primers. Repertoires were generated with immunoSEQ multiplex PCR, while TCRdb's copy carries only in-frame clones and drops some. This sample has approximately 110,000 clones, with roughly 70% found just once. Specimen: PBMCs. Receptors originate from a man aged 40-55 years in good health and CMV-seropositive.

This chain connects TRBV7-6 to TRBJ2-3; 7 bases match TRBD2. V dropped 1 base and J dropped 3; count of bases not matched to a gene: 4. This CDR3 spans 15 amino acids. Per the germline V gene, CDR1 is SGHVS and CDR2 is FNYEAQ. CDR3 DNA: TGTGCCAGCAGCTTAGGGGCGGGAGAAACAGATACGCAGTATTTT. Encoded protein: CASSLGAGETDTQYF. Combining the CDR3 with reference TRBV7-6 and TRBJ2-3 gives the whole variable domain GAGVSQSPRYKVTKRGQDVALRCDPISGHVSLYWYRQALGQGPEFLTYFNYEAQQDKSGLPNDRFSAERPEGSISTLTIQRTEQRDSAMYRCASSLGAGETDTQYFGPGTRLTVL.

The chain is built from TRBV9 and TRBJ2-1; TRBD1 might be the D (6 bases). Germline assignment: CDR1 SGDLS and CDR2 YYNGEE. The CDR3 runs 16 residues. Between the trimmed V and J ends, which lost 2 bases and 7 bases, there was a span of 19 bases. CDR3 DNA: TGTGCCAGCAGCGTGCCTTATGGGGGCACGGGAAATGAGCAGTTCTTC. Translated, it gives CASSVPYGGTGNEQFF.

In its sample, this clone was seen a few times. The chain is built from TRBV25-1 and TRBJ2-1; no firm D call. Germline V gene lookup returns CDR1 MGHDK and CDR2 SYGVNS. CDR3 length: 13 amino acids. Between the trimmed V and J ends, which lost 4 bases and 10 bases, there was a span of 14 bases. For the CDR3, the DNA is TGTGCCAGCAGTGGACCTACGGGTAAGGAGCAGTTCTTC. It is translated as CASSGPTGKEQFF.

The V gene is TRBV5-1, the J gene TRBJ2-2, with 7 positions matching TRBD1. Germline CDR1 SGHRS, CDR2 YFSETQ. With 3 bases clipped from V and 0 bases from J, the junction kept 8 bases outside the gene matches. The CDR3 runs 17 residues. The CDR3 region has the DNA TGCGCCAGCAGCTCCTATCCAGGGGGTCCGAACACCGGGGAGCTGTTTTTT. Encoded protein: CASSSYPGGPNTGELFF. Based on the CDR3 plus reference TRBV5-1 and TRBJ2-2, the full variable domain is KAGVTQTPRYLIKTRGQQVTLSCSPISGHRSVSWYQQTPGQGLQFLFEYFSETQRNKGNFPGRFSGRQFSNSRSEMNVSTLELGDSALYLCASSSYPGGPNTGELFFGEGSRLTVL.

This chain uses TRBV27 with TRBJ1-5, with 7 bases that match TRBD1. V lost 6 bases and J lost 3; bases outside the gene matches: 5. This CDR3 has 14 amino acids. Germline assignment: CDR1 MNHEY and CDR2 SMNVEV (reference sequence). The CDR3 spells CASSHGTVNQPQHF. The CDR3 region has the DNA TGTGCCAGCAGCCATGGGACAGTCAATCAGCCCCAGCATTTT.

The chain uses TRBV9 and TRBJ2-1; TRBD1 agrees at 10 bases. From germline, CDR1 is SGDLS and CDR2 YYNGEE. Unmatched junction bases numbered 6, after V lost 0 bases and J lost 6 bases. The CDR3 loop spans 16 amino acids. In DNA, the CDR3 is TGTGCCAGCAGCGTAGCAGGACAGGGGGGGACCAATGAGCAGTTCTTC. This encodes CASSVAGQGGTNEQFF.

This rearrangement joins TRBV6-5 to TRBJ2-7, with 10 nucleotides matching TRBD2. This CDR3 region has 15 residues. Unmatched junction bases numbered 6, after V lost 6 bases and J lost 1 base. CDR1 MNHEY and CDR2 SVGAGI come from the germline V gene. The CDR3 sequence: CASSPGLAASYEQYF. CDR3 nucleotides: TGTGCCAGCAGCCCCGGACTAGCGGCTTCCTACGAGCAGTACTTC.

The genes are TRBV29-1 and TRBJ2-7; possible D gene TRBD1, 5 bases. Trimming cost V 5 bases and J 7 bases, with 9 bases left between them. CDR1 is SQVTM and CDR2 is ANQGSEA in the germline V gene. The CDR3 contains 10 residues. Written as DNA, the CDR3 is TGCAGCGTTACAGGACCTGAGCAGTACTTC. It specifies CSVTGPEQYF.

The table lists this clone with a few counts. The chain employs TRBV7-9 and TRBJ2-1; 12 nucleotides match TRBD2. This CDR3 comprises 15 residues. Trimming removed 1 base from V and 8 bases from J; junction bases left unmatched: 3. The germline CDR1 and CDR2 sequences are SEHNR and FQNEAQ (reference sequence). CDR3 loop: CASSLDGLAGYEQFF. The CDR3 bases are TGTGCCAGCAGCTTAGATGGACTAGCGGGATATGAGCAGTTCTTC.

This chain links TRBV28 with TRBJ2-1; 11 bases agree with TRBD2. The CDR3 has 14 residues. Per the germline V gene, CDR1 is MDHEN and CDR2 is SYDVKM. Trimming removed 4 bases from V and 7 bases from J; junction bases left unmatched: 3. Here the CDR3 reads CASSSLAGGNEQFF. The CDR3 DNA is TGTGCCAGCAGTTCCTTAGCGGGAGGGAATGAGCAGTTCTTC.

This CDR3 reads CASSLSFQGGNTEAFF. For the CDR3, the DNA is TGTGCCAGCAGCTTATCCTTCCAGGGGGGAAACACTGAAGCTTTCTTT. The chain is built from TRBV5-4 and TRBJ1-1; 7 nucleotides align to TRBD1. The CDR3 length is 16 residues. V was clipped by 2 bases and J by 2 bases; unmatched bases: 9. CDR1 and CDR2 from the germline V gene are SGHNT and YYREEE (reference sequence).

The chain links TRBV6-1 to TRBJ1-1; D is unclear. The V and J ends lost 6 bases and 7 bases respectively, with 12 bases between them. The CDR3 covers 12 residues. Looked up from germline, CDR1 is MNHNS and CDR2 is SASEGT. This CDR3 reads CASSVSLIEAFF. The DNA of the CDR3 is TGTGCCAGCAGCGTTAGTTTAATTGAAGCTTTCTTT.

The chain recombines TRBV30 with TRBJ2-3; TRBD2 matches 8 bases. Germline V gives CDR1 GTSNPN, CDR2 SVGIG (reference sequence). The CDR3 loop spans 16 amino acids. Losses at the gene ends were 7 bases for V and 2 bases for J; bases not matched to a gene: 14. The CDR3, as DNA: TGTGCCTCCAGCCAGGGGCGGGAGGTATACACAGATACGCAGTATTTT. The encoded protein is CASSQGREVYTDTQYF. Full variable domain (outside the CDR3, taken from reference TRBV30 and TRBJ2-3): SQTIHQWPATLVQPVGSPLSLECTVEGTSNPNLYWYRQAAGRGLQLLFYSVGIGQISSEVPQNLSASRPQDRQFILSSKKLLLSDSGFYLCASSQGREVYTDTQYFGPGTRLTVL.

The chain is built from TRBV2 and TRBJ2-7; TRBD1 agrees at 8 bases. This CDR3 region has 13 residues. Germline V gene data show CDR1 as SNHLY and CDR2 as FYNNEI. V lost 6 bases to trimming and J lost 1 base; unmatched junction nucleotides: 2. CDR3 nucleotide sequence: TGTGCCAGCAGGCGGGACAGGTCCTACGAGCAGTACTTC. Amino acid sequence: CASRRDRSYEQYF.

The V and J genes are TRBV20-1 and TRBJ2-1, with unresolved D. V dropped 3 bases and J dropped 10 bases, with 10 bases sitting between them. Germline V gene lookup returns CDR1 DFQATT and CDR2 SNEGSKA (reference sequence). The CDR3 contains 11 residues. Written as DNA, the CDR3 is TGCAGTGCTAGGACGTACAGAGAGCAGTTCTTC. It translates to CSARTYREQFF.

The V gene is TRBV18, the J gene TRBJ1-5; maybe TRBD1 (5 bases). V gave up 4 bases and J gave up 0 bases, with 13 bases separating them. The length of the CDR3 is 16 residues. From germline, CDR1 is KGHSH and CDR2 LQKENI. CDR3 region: CASSQATANSNQPQHF. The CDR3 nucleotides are TGTGCCAGCTCACAAGCGACAGCTAATAGCAATCAGCCCCAGCATTTT.

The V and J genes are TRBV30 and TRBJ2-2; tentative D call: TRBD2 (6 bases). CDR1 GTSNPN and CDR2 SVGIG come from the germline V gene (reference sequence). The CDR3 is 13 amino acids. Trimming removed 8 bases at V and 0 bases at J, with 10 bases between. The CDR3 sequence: CAIGLSNTGELFF. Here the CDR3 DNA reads TGTGCCATAGGACTATCGAACACCGGGGAGCTGTTTTTT.

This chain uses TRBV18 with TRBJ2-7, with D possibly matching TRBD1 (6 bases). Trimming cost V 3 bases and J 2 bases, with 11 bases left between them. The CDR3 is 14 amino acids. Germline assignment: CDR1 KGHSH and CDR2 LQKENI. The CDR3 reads CASSPTTGTYEQYF. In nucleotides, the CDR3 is TGTGCCAGCTCACCTACGACAGGAACCTACGAGCAGTACTTC.

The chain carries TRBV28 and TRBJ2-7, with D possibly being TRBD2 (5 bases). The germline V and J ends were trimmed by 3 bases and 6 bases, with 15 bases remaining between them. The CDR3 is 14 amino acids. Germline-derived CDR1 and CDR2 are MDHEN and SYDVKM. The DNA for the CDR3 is TGTGCCAGCAGTTTGAAGGCTCTAGCAGGCGAGCAGTACTTC. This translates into CASSLKALAGEQYF. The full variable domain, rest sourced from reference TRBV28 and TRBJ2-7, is DVKVTQSSRYLVKRTGEKVFLECVQDMDHENMFWYRQDPGLGLRLIYFSYDVKMKEKGDIPEGYSVSREKKERFSLILESASTNQTSMYLCASSLKALAGEQYFGPGTRLTVT.

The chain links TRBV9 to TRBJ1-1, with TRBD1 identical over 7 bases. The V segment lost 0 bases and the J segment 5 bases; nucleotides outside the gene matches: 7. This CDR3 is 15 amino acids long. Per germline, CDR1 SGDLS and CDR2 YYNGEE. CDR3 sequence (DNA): TGTGCCAGCAGCGTAGTGACAGGGAGGACGACTGAAGCTTTCTTT. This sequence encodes CASSVVTGRTTEAFF.

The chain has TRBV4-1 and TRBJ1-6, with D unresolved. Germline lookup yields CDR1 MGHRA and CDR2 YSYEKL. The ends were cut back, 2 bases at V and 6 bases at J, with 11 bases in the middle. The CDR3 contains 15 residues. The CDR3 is CASSQPGRSNSPLHF. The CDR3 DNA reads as TGCGCCAGCAGCCAACCGGGTAGGAGTAATTCACCCCTCCACTTT.

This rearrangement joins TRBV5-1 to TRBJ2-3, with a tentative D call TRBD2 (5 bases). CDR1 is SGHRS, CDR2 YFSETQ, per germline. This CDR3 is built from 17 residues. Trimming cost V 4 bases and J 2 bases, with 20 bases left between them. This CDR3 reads CASSQALTGSPTDTQYF. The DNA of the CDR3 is TGCGCCAGCAGCCAGGCTCTGACGGGGAGCCCCACAGATACGCAGTATTTT.